The clone carrying this T cell receptor (beta chain) appeared once. Antigen unknown. The CDR3 length is 17 residues. Germline CDR1 is MNHEY and CDR2 is SMNVEV (reference sequence). The ends lost 5 bases at V and 10 bases at J; junction bases unmatched: 13. The data belong to a study of cytomegalovirus exposure and HLA in healthy donors. Assay: immunoSEQ multiplex PCR; the TCRdb copy retains only in-frame clones and omits some. The data hold hundreds of thousands of clones, with around 85% observed a single time. General study findings and limits: Cytomegalovirus status was reportedly diagnosed by the classifier with high specificity and sensitivity. Generally TCR sequences proved uncommon, though certain public TCRs appeared in numerous donors.

The sample taken for sequencing was PBMCs. The sequence came from a woman in her twenties or thirties in good health and CMV-seropositive. The chain carries TRBV27 and TRBJ2-1; 14 bases align to TRBD2. This CDR3 reads CASSPPRLAGGPEEQFF. CDR3 DNA: TGTGCCAGCAGTCCCCCGAGACTAGCGGGAGGGCCAGAAGAGCAGTTCTTC.